These T cell receptor beta chains were read from a single sample in a study of cytomegalovirus exposure and HLA in healthy donors. The assay was immunoSEQ multiplex PCR, and TCRdb's table has in-frame clones only and misses some. The sample consists of tens of thousands of clones, roughly 94% of them appearing once. Sample: PBMCs. All receptors derive from a man younger than 35 in good health and CMV-seronegative. CDR3s include the opening cysteine and the closing phenylalanine or tryptophan. Fields, in order: CDR3 protein, CDR3 DNA, D gene, J gene, V gene, clone size. A D gene is named only where the DNA matches it firmly. Clone size is given for some rows only: seen once, a few or many times, or a class if the clone is expanded.

CASSLTQGQGSYEQYF	TGTGCCAGCAGCTTAACACAAGGGCAGGGCTCCTACGAGCAGTACTTC	NA	TRBJ2-7	TRBV7-2	NA
CASKRLADSYEQYF	TGTGCCAGCAAACGACTAGCGGACTCCTACGAGCAGTACTTC	TRBD2	TRBJ2-7	TRBV6-5	NA
CASGSGQLYNEQFF	TGTGCTAGTGGATCGGGACAGCTCTACAATGAGCAGTTCTTC	TRBD1	TRBJ2-1	TRBV12-5	NA
CSGPGLQNTEAFF	TGCAGCGGGCCGGGACTCCAGAACACTGAAGCTTTCTTT	NA	TRBJ1-1	TRBV29-1	once
CAWSVGGRGETQYF	TGTGCCTGGAGTGTGGGGGGTCGCGGAGAGACCCAGTACTTC	NA	TRBJ2-5	TRBV30	few
CASSKQGLNTEAFF	TGTGCCAGCAGCAAACAGGGATTGAACACTGAAGCTTTCTTT	NA	TRBJ1-1	TRBV13	once
CASRNLPYAQHF	TGTGCCAGTAGAAACCTCCCCTATGCCCAGCATTTT	NA	TRBJ1-5	TRBV19	NA
CASSEGTSGIVAEQFF	TGTGCCAGCAGCGAGGGGACTAGCGGGATAGTCGCTGAGCAGTTCTTC	TRBD2	TRBJ2-1	TRBV7-9	once
CASTPGGQGYNEQFF	TGTGCCAGTACCCCAGGGGGACAGGGTTACAATGAGCAGTTCTTC	TRBD1	TRBJ2-1	TRBV19	NA
CASADTDTQYF	TGTGCCAGCGCGGACACAGATACGCAGTATTTT	NA	TRBJ2-3	TRBV18	NA
CASSVNTRPQETQYF	TGTGCCAGCAGCGTAAATACTAGGCCCCAAGAGACCCAGTACTTC	NA	TRBJ2-5	TRBV9	NA
CASSLSVGGHTDTQYF	TGTGCCAGCAGCTTATCCGTGGGAGGCCACACAGATACGCAGTATTTT	NA	TRBJ2-3	TRBV5-6	NA
CSVEKPGFVGYTF	TGCAGCGTTGAAAAGCCCGGTTTCGTTGGCTACACCTTC	NA	TRBJ1-2	TRBV29-1	once
CASSQDDRVTNEKLFF	TGCGCCAGCAGCCAAGACGACAGGGTAACTAATGAAAAACTGTTTTTT	TRBD1	TRBJ1-4	TRBV4-1	NA
CASSLQGRDTQYF	TGTGCCAGCAGCTTGCAGGGGAGAGATACGCAGTATTTT	NA	TRBJ2-3	TRBV5-8	NA
CATSMTSGRRTDTQYF	TGTGCCACCAGCATGACTAGCGGGAGGCGGACAGATACGCAGTATTTT	TRBD2	TRBJ2-3	TRBV15	once
CASSVSGQGAGELFF	TGTGCCAGCAGTGTCTCGGGACAGGGGGCCGGGGAGCTGTTTTTT	TRBD1	TRBJ2-2	TRBV27	NA
CASSFSGLAGVNEQFF	TGTGCCAGCAGCTTCTCGGGACTAGCGGGAGTAAATGAGCAGTTCTTC	TRBD2	TRBJ2-1	TRBV9	NA
CASPKGQQAGNTIYF	TGTGCCAGCCCAAAGGGACAGCAAGCTGGAAACACCATATATTTT	NA	TRBJ1-3	TRBV21-1	NA
CASSIWTESSYEQYF	TGTGCCAGTAGTATCTGGACAGAGAGCTCCTACGAGCAGTACTTC	NA	TRBJ2-7	TRBV19	NA
CASSLVGLADSYNEQFF	TGTGCCAGCAGCTTGGTAGGTCTAGCTGATTCCTACAATGAGCAGTTCTTC	NA	TRBJ2-1	TRBV5-6	NA
CASSLEGRGNTEAFF	TGTGCCAGCAGCCTTGAAGGCAGGGGGAACACTGAAGCTTTCTTT	NA	TRBJ1-1	TRBV2	NA
CASSVGLISYEQYF	TGTGCCAGCAGCGTGGGACTGATCTCCTACGAGCAGTACTTC	NA	TRBJ2-7	TRBV9	NA
CASSVTVPAYEQYF	TGTGCCAGTAGTGTGACAGTTCCAGCCTACGAGCAGTACTTC	NA	TRBJ2-7	TRBV19	NA
CASYDGPGGYGYTF	TGTGCCAGCTACGACGGACCCGGGGGCTATGGCTACACCTTC	NA	TRBJ1-2	TRBV6-5	NA
CASSAGRGPGQMNTEAFF	TGTGCCAGCAGTGCAGGAAGGGGACCGGGACAGATGAACACTGAAGCTTTCTTT	TRBD1	TRBJ1-1	TRBV25-1	NA
CASSLIAGGTDTQYF	TGCGCCAGCAGCTTGATCGCGGGAGGGACAGATACGCAGTATTTT	TRBD2	TRBJ2-3	TRBV5-1	NA
CAISDQREGTGELFF	TGTGCCATCAGTGATCAGCGGGAAGGGACCGGGGAGCTGTTTTTT	TRBD2	TRBJ2-2	TRBV10-3	NA
CASSVADGRLAGDYEQYF	TGTGCCAGCAGCGTAGCGGATGGGAGACTAGCGGGAGACTACGAGCAGTACTTC	TRBD2	TRBJ2-7	TRBV9	once
CACRTRSETQYF	TGTGCCTGCCGGACTAGGTCAGAGACCCAGTACTTC	TRBD2	TRBJ2-5	TRBV6-5	NA
CASSLGGLDQETQYF	TGTGCCAGCAGCTTGGGCGGACTAGACCAAGAGACCCAGTACTTC	TRBD2	TRBJ2-5	TRBV7-9	NA
CASNLDSNYGYTF	TGTGCCAGCAACCTGGACAGCAACTATGGCTACACCTTC	NA	TRBJ1-2	TRBV28	NA
CASSDYSGKYNEQFF	TGTGCCAGCAGTGACTATAGCGGGAAGTACAATGAGCAGTTCTTC	TRBD2	TRBJ2-1	TRBV6-4	NA
CASSPGQGFEQYF	TGCGCCAGCAGTCCGGGACAGGGCTTCGAGCAGTACTTC	TRBD1	TRBJ2-7	TRBV5-1	NA
CASSQLAGGRHEQFF	TGTGCCAGCAGCCAGCTAGCGGGGGGGCGGCATGAGCAGTTCTTC	TRBD2	TRBJ2-1	TRBV14	NA
CASSLLHHAGELFF	TGTGCCAGCAGTTTATTACACCACGCCGGGGAGCTGTTTTTT	NA	TRBJ2-2	TRBV28	NA
CATSRWTGYVEPQHF	TGTGCCACCAGCAGATGGACAGGGTACGTAGAGCCCCAGCATTTT	TRBD1	TRBJ1-5	TRBV15	NA
CASSPGYEQYF	TGTGCCAGCAGCCCCGGGTACGAGCAGTACTTC	NA	TRBJ2-7	TRBV7-2	NA
CASSHARGADEQYF	TGCGCCAGCAGCCATGCCCGGGGGGCCGACGAGCAGTACTTC	NA	TRBJ2-7	TRBV4-1	NA
CASSYGRGGTEAFF	TGTGCCAGCAGTTACGGCAGGGGAGGGACTGAAGCTTTCTTT	NA	TRBJ1-1	TRBV6-5	NA
CASSEGQGVFSGNTIYF	TGTGCCAGCAGTGAAGGACAGGGAGTTTTTTCTGGAAACACCATATATTTT	TRBD1	TRBJ1-3	TRBV6-1	NA
CASSTLTGLGTDTQYF	TGTGCCAGCAGCACCCTCACAGGGTTGGGTACAGATACGCAGTATTTT	NA	TRBJ2-3	TRBV9	NA